This TCR beta chain came from a study of T-cell memory formation after mild COVID-19. 5'RACE with constant-segment primers built TCRalpha and TCRbeta cDNA libraries with UMIs. Each CDR3 protein gets one entry after TCRdb re-called the 5' RACE reads with MiXCR. The sample records about 390,000 distinct CDR3 sequences, 20% to 25% being singletons. With regard to this clonotype: Its antigen is still unknown.

Trimming at V came to 7 bases and at J to 6 bases, leaving 16 bases not matched to a gene. This CDR3 spans 16 amino acids. General observations from the study: Some clones that responded were present in memory (sampled pre-infection), which suggests cross-reactive memory joined. Whereas later expanders leaned CD4+, clones contracting day 15 to 85 showed a balanced CD4/CD8 makeup.

The clonotype was recovered from an adult woman who had mild COVID-19 (a few samples of this study predate the infection). Cell type and time point are not known. The sample comprised PBMCs or a T cell subset sorted from them (not recorded which). This chain links TRBV12-3 or TRBV12-4 with TRBJ2-3, with 7 nucleotides matching TRBD2. CDR3 nucleotides: TGTGCCAGCACCCTCTCGGCGGGGCGGGAGATGGATACGCAGTATTTT. Translating gives CASTLSAGREMDTQYF.